A selection of T cell receptor beta chains follows, all from one sample in a study of response to subunit inactivated influenza vaccine. TCRdb called the RT-PCR reads again in MiXCR, with one record for every CDR3 protein. This sample has 450,000 to 550,000 distinct CDR3 sequences; around 25% occur once, and the top ten carry about 1.9%. The input for sequencing was CD4+ T cells sorted from PBMCs, taken more than 4 days after vaccination. These receptors were taken from a man over 45 who received an inactivated influenza vaccine. Each CDR3 is given with its conserved first and last residue. D genes are given only for firm matches.

D gene	V gene	J gene	CDR3 protein
-	TRBV5-1	TRBJ2-1	CASRASDNEQFF
TRBD1	TRBV20-1	TRBJ1-2	CSATRTGNYGYTF
TRBD2	TRBV4-3	TRBJ2-3	CASSPGTSGGLDTQYF
-	TRBV4-3	TRBJ2-1	CASSQDSEGELNEQFF
-	TRBV4-1	TRBJ2-1	CASSQDIRVSYNEQFF
-	TRBV4-1	TRBJ2-1	CASSQALAAYNEQFF
-	TRBV11-1	TRBJ2-1	CASSLVLGSHNEQFF
TRBD1	TRBV10-3	TRBJ2-3	CTISSRDRDPSTDTQYF
-	TRBV7-2	TRBJ2-5	CASSLGRDQETQYF
-	TRBV11-1	TRBJ2-7	CASSLARLAPYEQYF
-	TRBV20-1	TRBJ2-7	CSARVPKGGGMYEQYF
-	TRBV4-1	TRBJ2-5	CASSQEPRVGETQYF
-	TRBV20-1	TRBJ2-2	CSATEIGELFF
-	TRBV28	TRBJ2-1	CASSLMETQNNEQFF
TRBD1	TRBV5-1	TRBJ2-1	CASSTLGQRSSYNEQFF
-	TRBV30	TRBJ1-2	CAWSWAYGYTF
-	TRBV7-3	TRBJ2-1	CASSLTLTGVNEQFF
-	TRBV6-5	TRBJ2-2	CASSLQFLGSGELFF
-	TRBV12-3/TRBV12-4	TRBJ1-2	CASSAPLRYGYTF
-	TRBV29-1	TRBJ1-4	CSVGDTFNEKLFF
-	TRBV11-2	TRBJ1-6	CASSLMWGGNSPLHF
TRBD2	TRBV20-1	TRBJ2-1	CSPLAGGNEQFF
-	TRBV6-6	TRBJ1-4	CASPCFNEKLFF
-	TRBV20-1	TRBJ2-5	CSAGPLGHLQETQYF
-	TRBV6-2/TRBV6-3	TRBJ2-7	CASSSAGLLYEQYF
-	TRBV27	TRBJ1-4	CASSFGPLKEKLFF
-	TRBV5-1	TRBJ1-1	CASSLEGAPNTEAFF
TRBD1	TRBV6-1	TRBJ1-5	CASSRDRLGNQPQHF
-	TRBV29-1	TRBJ2-2	CSVEVVLAGELFF
-	TRBV28	TRBJ2-7	CASSLSTPSGNEQYF
-	TRBV18	TRBJ2-1	CASSPQQGGYNEQFF
TRBD2	TRBV5-1	TRBJ2-3	CASSLAHLAGGADTQYF
TRBD1	TRBV7-2	TRBJ2-7	CASSVDRGSAYEQYF
TRBD1	TRBV20-1	TRBJ1-2	CSASAGQINYGYTF
TRBD2	TRBV11-1	TRBJ2-2	CASSSTRASGRLTGELFF
TRBD1	TRBV9	TRBJ2-7	CASSEGTGGLQQYF
TRBD1	TRBV7-9	TRBJ2-5	CASSLRKTGFDETQYF
-	TRBV6-1	TRBJ2-5	CASTWDRIETQYF
TRBD1	TRBV7-9	TRBJ1-2	CASSQGTAINGYTF
-	TRBV13	TRBJ2-7	CASSLPRKGEPYEQYF
TRBD1	TRBV6-2/TRBV6-3	TRBJ1-1	CASRRPGDREAEAFF
-	TRBV9	TRBJ1-2	CASSVTDSGGYGYTF
-	TRBV20-1	TRBJ2-5	CSASTRLGARETQYF
TRBD2	TRBV6-1	TRBJ2-7	CASSSGLGRVMREQYF
TRBD1	TRBV29-1	TRBJ2-3	CSVEVGQGGDTQYF
TRBD1	TRBV11-2	TRBJ2-3	CATHLGGRGTGTDTQYF
-	TRBV7-2	TRBJ1-2	CASSFSQHYGYTF
TRBD2	TRBV7-2	TRBJ2-1	CASSWRLAGAPGNEQFF
-	TRBV12-3/TRBV12-4	TRBJ2-7	CASRQTGTYEQYF
-	TRBV18	TRBJ2-7	CASRTGPDLEQYF
-	TRBV20-1	TRBJ2-5	CSARQGMETQYF
-	TRBV12-3/TRBV12-4	TRBJ2-1	CASSLLQAGYNEQFF
-	TRBV5-1	TRBJ2-5	CASSLRGDRETQYF
-	TRBV27	TRBJ1-6	CASSQTDSLRSPLHF
-	TRBV12-3/TRBV12-4	TRBJ2-3	CASSRTVPRGTDTQYF